This T cell receptor beta chain was sequenced for a study of blood T cells in healthy people across ages. It was with a sample-barcoded 5' primer and a J-beta primer mix that a second PCR of roughly 7 to 12 cycles was run. Each CDR3 protein is one row after TCRdb ran MiXCR on the 5' RACE reads. This sample has over 950,000 distinct CDR3 sequences, with around two fifths found just once. Germline CDR1 is SGHRS and CDR2 is YFSETQ. The V gene end was trimmed by 1 base and the J gene end by 6 bases; junction bases not matched to a gene: 6. The CDR3 loop spans 16 amino acids. Sequences were obtained from blood. The chain links TRBV5-1 to TRBJ2-1; 11 nucleotides agree with TRBD2. This clonotype was sampled from a young man in good health. CDR3 amino acids: CASSLRSGLAGNEQFF. In DNA, the CDR3 is TGCGCCAGCAGCTTGAGATCAGGACTAGCGGGCAATGAGCAGTTCTTC. Combining the CDR3 with reference TRBV5-1 and TRBJ2-1 gives the whole variable domain KAGVTQTPRYLIKTRGQQVTLSCSPISGHRSVSWYQQTPGQGLQFLFEYFSETQRNKGNFPGRFSGRQFSNSRSEMNVSTLELGDSALYLCASSLRSGLAGNEQFFGPGTRLTVL.